Below, 30 T cell receptor beta chains from the same sample are listed, as sequenced in a study. TCRdb independently ran MiXCR on the 5' RACE reads; one entry per CDR3 protein. The table records approximately 23,000 distinct CDR3 sequences, approximately 28% of them present only once. What was sequenced was tumor-infiltrating naive CD4+ T cells sorted from the breast tumor. Subset: naive CD4+ T cells, CD4+CD45RA+CD25-. The receptor set was obtained from a female donor with breast cancer.

This chain links TRBV6-1 with TRBJ1-1; unclear D gene. Germline V lookup: CDR1 MNHNS, CDR2 SASEGT. The germline V and J ends were trimmed by 8 bases and 5 bases, with 18 bases remaining between them. The length of the CDR3 is 14 residues. CDR3 protein: CASLKGRVETEAFF. CDR3 DNA: TGTGCCAGCCTCAAAGGGCGGGTAGAGACTGAAGCTTTCTTT.

On this clonotype: Given a much more abundant clone one base away, this may be a read error. V gene TRBV12-3 or TRBV12-4 combines with J gene TRBJ1-5; maybe TRBD1 (6 bases). V gave up 8 bases and J gave up 5 bases, with 22 bases separating them. CDR3 size: 16 residues. The CDR3 DNA follows: TGTGCCAGCTCCATTTTCAAATGGGGGGGCGATCAGCCCCAGCATTTT. It codes for CASSIFKWGGDQPQHF.

The CDR3 sequence is CASRLYSDLTNQPQHF. The CDR3 coding sequence is TGTGCCAGCAGACTCTACAGCGACCTCACGAATCAGCCCCAGCATTTT. The chain employs TRBV2 and TRBJ1-5; D is uncertain. Per the germline V gene, CDR1 is SNHLY and CDR2 is FYNNEI. V lost 6 bases and J lost 4, with 19 bases in between. This CDR3 has 16 residues.

Many counts were recorded for this clonotype. This sequence joins TRBV29-1 and TRBJ2-1, with 11 bases aligning to TRBD2. With 7 bases clipped from V and 4 bases from J, the junction kept 6 bases outside the gene matches. The germline V gene encodes CDR1 SQVTM and CDR2 ANQGSEA. This CDR3 comprises 14 residues. The CDR3, as DNA: TGCAGCGGATTAGCGGGAGGGCCATACAATGAGCAGTTCTTC. Encoded protein: CSGLAGGPYNEQFF.

To note about this clonotype: At one of its ends the junction is not consistent with the germline gene, which may arise from a read error. V is TRBV9 and J is TRBJ2-1; a possible D gene is TRBD2 (6 bases). Per the germline V gene, CDR1 is SGDLS and CDR2 is YYNGEE. CDR3 length: 15 residues. Here the CDR3 reads CTSSVDWRDFDEQFF. The CDR3 bases are TGTACCAGCAGCGTAGATTGGAGGGATTTCGATGAGCAGTTCTTC.

The V and J genes are TRBV6-5 and TRBJ2-3; D might be TRBD1 (5 bases). CDR3 length: 15 amino acids. Germline V gene data show CDR1 as MNHEY and CDR2 as SVGAGI. Trimming removed 1 base at V and 4 bases at J, with 12 bases between. CDR3: CASSYWADNPDTQYF. The DNA of the CDR3 is TGTGCCAGCAGTTACTGGGCGGACAACCCAGATACGCAGTATTTT.

This clonotype came up a few times. CDR3 DNA: TGCGCCAGCAGCTTCCCAAACGGCTACAATGAGCAGTTCTTC. Its protein is CASSFPNGYNEQFF. J is TRBJ2-1 and V is TRBV5-1; the D is unclear. Germline-derived CDR1 and CDR2 are SGHRS and YFSETQ. CDR3 length: 14 residues. Trimming pared 2 bases from V and 3 bases from J, leaving 9 bases between. The full variable domain, rest sourced from reference TRBV5-1 and TRBJ2-1, is KAGVTQTPRYLIKTRGQQVTLSCSPISGHRSVSWYQQTPGQGLQFLFEYFSETQRNKGNFPGRFSGRQFSNSRSEMNVSTLELGDSALYLCASSFPNGYNEQFFGPGTRLTVL.

This clonotype appeared a few times. This sequence joins TRBV20-1 and TRBJ2-7; D unresolved. CDR1 and CDR2 (germline): DFQATT, SNEGSKA (reference sequence). The CDR3 has 13 residues. V was cut by 1 base and J by 7 bases, with 14 bases left in between. The CDR3 nucleotides are TGCAGTGCTAGAGTCGGAAAACCAAGGGAGCAGTACTTC. Protein sequence: CSARVGKPREQYF.

As concerns this clonotype: This may be a read error, as it is one base from a much larger clone. The gene calls are TRBV24-1 and TRBJ2-2; a weak D match, TRBD1 (5 bases). This CDR3 comprises 16 residues. Germline V gene lookup returns CDR1 KGHDR and CDR2 SFDVKD. The CDR3 is CATCDLGQGNTGELFF. The DNA of the CDR3 is TGTGCCACCTGTGATTTGGGGCAGGGGAACACCGGGGAGCTGTTTTTT.

This clonotype was counted ten times or more. This sequence joins TRBV7-9 and TRBJ1-1; TRBD1 agrees at 8 bases. Germline assignment: CDR1 SEHNR and CDR2 FQNEAQ (reference sequence). V was pared by 5 bases and J by 9 bases, with 11 bases of the junction left unmatched. The CDR3 loop spans 14 amino acids. The CDR3 spells CASSPRQGRRKAFF. The CDR3 coding sequence is TGTGCCAGCAGCCCCCGACAGGGGAGGAGGAAAGCTTTCTTT.

A few counts support this clonotype. V and J are TRBV20-1 and TRBJ1-5; 8 nucleotides match TRBD1. J gave up 6 bases and V 3 bases, and 10 bases lay outside the gene matches. Germline CDR1 DFQATT, CDR2 SNEGSKA (reference sequence). This CDR3 is 15 amino acids long. As DNA, the CDR3 is TGCAGTGCTAGCCGCGACAGGGGTTATGGTCAGCCCCAGCATTTT. Translating gives CSASRDRGYGQPQHF.

This clonotype ranks as medium-sized. V and J are TRBV5-1 and TRBJ1-1; D possibly corresponds to TRBD1 (5 bases). Germline V gene sequence: CDR1 SGHRS, CDR2 YFSETQ. The CDR3 spans 13 residues. The germline V and J ends were trimmed by 1 base and 4 bases, with 8 bases remaining between them. The CDR3 protein is CASSLSGFTEAFF. The DNA of the CDR3 is TGCGCCAGCAGCTTGTCAGGGTTCACTGAAGCTTTCTTT. Based on the CDR3 plus reference TRBV5-1 and TRBJ1-1, the full variable domain is KAGVTQTPRYLIKTRGQQVTLSCSPISGHRSVSWYQQTPGQGLQFLFEYFSETQRNKGNFPGRFSGRQFSNSRSEMNVSTLELGDSALYLCASSLSGFTEAFFGQGTRLTVV.

This clonotype was picked up a small number of times. The chain combines TRBV20-1 with TRBJ2-1, with a weak D call TRBD1 (5 bases). Germline V gene sequence: CDR1 DFQATT, CDR2 SNEGSKA (reference sequence). V was cut by 0 bases and J by 8 bases, with 14 bases left in between. This CDR3 is 14 amino acids long. CDR3 DNA: TGCAGTGCTAGAGAGGGGCTAGTCCGGGATGAGCAGTTCTTC. Translation gives CSAREGLVRDEQFF.

Sample share makes this clonotype medium-sized. The CDR3 DNA reads TGTGCCAGTAGTAACGTCCCCAATCAGCCCCAGCATTTT. It encodes CASSNVPNQPQHF. The chain joins TRBV19 to TRBJ1-5; D not resolved. The CDR3 totals 13 residues. V was shortened by 4 bases and J by 3 bases, with 7 bases between the two germline ends. Germline CDR1 LNHDA, CDR2 SQIVND (reference sequence).

This clonotype is medium-sized in the sample. The CDR3 region is CASSLTTDTQYF. CDR3 in DNA: TGCGCCAGCAGCTTGACCACAGATACGCAGTATTTT. V is TRBV5-1 and J is TRBJ2-3; no clear D. Germline lookup yields CDR1 SGHRS and CDR2 YFSETQ. The CDR3 length is 12 residues. V was clipped by 1 base and J by 2 bases, with 2 bases between them.

A word on this clonotype: The junction departs from germline at one end; a sequencing error may be responsible. V usage is TRBV20-1 and J usage is TRBJ2-1, with 14 positions matching TRBD2. Germline assignment: CDR1 DFQATT and CDR2 SNEGSKA (reference sequence). CDR3 size: 17 residues. DNA of the CDR3: TGCAGTGCTAGAGGGACTAGCGGGAGGTTGGCCTACAATGGGCAGTTCTTC. Translating gives CSARGTSGRLAYNGQFF.

This clonotype has just a few counts. The gene calls are TRBV20-1 and TRBJ1-1, with TRBD1 matching over 9 bases. Germline-derived CDR1 and CDR2 are DFQATT and SNEGSKA (reference sequence). V shed 6 bases and J 4 bases; nucleotides not matched to a gene: 9. This CDR3 spans 14 amino acids. The CDR3: CSAQTGGGTTEAFF. CDR3 DNA sequence: TGCAGTGCCCAAACAGGGGGCGGTACCACTGAAGCTTTCTTT.

By its share, this clonotype is medium-sized. The chain combines TRBV12-3 or TRBV12-4 with TRBJ2-7; 15 nucleotides align to TRBD2. CDR3 length: 15 residues. V lost 6 bases to trimming and J lost 3 bases; unmatched junction nucleotides: 3. The CDR3 reads CASRKGLAGGYEQYF. DNA for the CDR3: TGTGCCAGCAGAAAGGGACTAGCGGGAGGCTACGAGCAGTACTTC.

Notes on this clonotype: With a much larger clone just one base away, this may be a read error. The chain links TRBV9 to TRBJ2-7; no clear D gene. Germline loops: CDR1 SGDLS, CDR2 YYNGEE. CDR3 length equals 19 residues. In nucleotides, the CDR3 is TGTGCCAGCAGCGTAGGAATGGCCTCTAGTGATGTCCTAACCTACGTGCAGTACTTC. Amino acid sequence: CASSVGMASSDVLTYVQYF. The whole variable domain, remainder taken from reference TRBV9 and TRBJ2-7, is DSGVTQTPKHLITATGQRVTLRCSPRSGDLSVYWYQQSLDQGLQFLIQYYNGEERAKGNILERFSAQQFPDLHSELNLSSLELGDSALYFCASSVGMASSDVLTYVQYFGPGTRLTVT.

This clonotype is medium-sized (0.01 to 0.1%) in the sample. This chain joins TRBV5-5 and TRBJ1-5; no clear D gene. Trimming pared 0 bases from V and 1 base from J, leaving 8 bases between. Germline assignment: CDR1 SGHKS and CDR2 YYEKEE (reference sequence). The CDR3 is made up of 15 amino acids. The CDR3 DNA sequence: TGTGCCAGCAGCTTGGGGGGTGGAAGCAATCAGCCCCAGCATTTT. Amino acid sequence: CASSLGGGSNQPQHF.

Concerning this clonotype: A much larger clone is a single base away; this may be a read error. The chain has TRBV7-9 and TRBJ1-3; D is undetermined. The CDR3 extends over 18 amino acids. V was clipped by 0 bases and J by 0 bases, with 15 bases between them. Germline V gene lookup returns CDR1 SEHNR and CDR2 FQNEAQ (reference sequence). The CDR3 reads CASSLATSPRHSGNTIYF. The DNA of the CDR3 is TGTGCCAGCAGCTTAGCGACGTCACCTCGTCACTCTGGAAACACCATATATTTT. Full variable domain (remainder filled in from reference TRBV7-9 and TRBJ1-3): DTGVSQNPRHKITKRGQNVTFRCDPISEHNRLYWYRQTLGQGPEFLTYFQNEAQLEKSRLLSDRFSAERPKGSFSTLEIQRTEQGDSAMYLCASSLATSPRHSGNTIYFGEGSWLTVV.

This chain links TRBV20-1 with TRBJ1-2; D might be TRBD1 (5 bases). Between the trimmed V and J ends, which lost 4 bases and 5 bases, there was a span of 17 bases. Germline CDR1 DFQATT, CDR2 SNEGSKA (reference sequence). The length of the CDR3 is 14 residues. CDR3 in amino acids: CSATPGAGLYGYTF. The CDR3 DNA reads as TGCAGTGCTACCCCGGGAGCGGGGCTTTATGGCTACACCTTC.

The V and J genes are TRBV24-1 and TRBJ2-1, with 7 bases fitting TRBD2. V shed 5 bases, J shed 4 bases, and the junction held 10 bases outside the gene matches. Germline V gives CDR1 KGHDR, CDR2 SFDVKD. There are 16 residues in the CDR3. The CDR3 sequence is CATSVGGGGTYNEQFF. The CDR3 DNA reads TGTGCCACCAGTGTTGGGGGGGGAGGAACGTACAATGAGCAGTTCTTC.

This clonotype was seen ten or more times. This rearrangement joins TRBV12-3 or TRBV12-4 to TRBJ1-6; 7 bases align to TRBD1. Trimming removed 6 bases from V and 3 bases from J; junction bases left unmatched: 2. This CDR3 has 14 residues. CDR3 in DNA: TGTGCCAGCAGGGACAGGTTCTATAATTCACCCCTCCACTTT. It encodes CASRDRFYNSPLHF.

In its sample, this clonotype was seen a few times. A much bigger clone sits one base away, suggesting this may be a read error. The chain has TRBV5-1 and TRBJ2-1, with 7 bases fitting TRBD2. Germline CDR1 SGHRS, CDR2 YFSETQ. V trimming: 0 bases; J trimming: 7 bases; junction bases outside the gene matches: 13. The CDR3 is 17 residues long. CDR3 nucleotide sequence: TGCGCCAGCAGCTTGGTGGGGACTGGCGGGAGAGGTAATGAGCAGTTCTTC. Its translation is CASSLVGTGGRGNEQFF.

This clonotype counts as medium-sized. V usage is TRBV20-1 and J usage is TRBJ1-1; D call uncertain. Trimming stripped 2 bases from V and 4 bases from J, with 11 bases between. This CDR3 has 13 residues. The germline V gene has CDR1 DFQATT and CDR2 SNEGSKA (reference sequence). CDR3 in DNA: TGCAGTGCTAGAAGGGTGGCTGGCACTGAAGCTTTCTTT. This encodes CSARRVAGTEAFF.

A word on this clonotype: A much larger clone sits a single nucleotide away, making a read error possible. V gene TRBV12-3 or TRBV12-4 combines with J gene TRBJ2-5; 9 bases align to TRBD1. The CDR3 extends over 14 amino acids. The CDR3: CASSNYRGQETLYF. In nucleotides, the CDR3 is TGTGCCAGCAGTAATTACAGGGGGCAAGAGACCCTGTACTTC.

This clonotype was recorded many times. The V and J genes are TRBV6-1 and TRBJ1-2; 12 bases match TRBD1. Germline CDR1 reads MNHNS; CDR2 reads SASEGT. The CDR3 runs to 18 residues. Trimming cost V 3 bases and J 3 bases; bases outside gene matches: 11. This CDR3 reads CASSDYLGTGGRDYGYTF. CDR3 nucleotides: TGTGCCAGCAGTGATTATCTCGGGACAGGGGGCCGAGACTATGGCTACACCTTC.

This clonotype was recorded at least ten times. The V and J genes are TRBV6-5 and TRBJ1-5; 7 nucleotides match TRBD1. The germline V gene encodes CDR1 MNHEY and CDR2 SVGAGI. V gave up 2 bases and J gave up 5 bases; unmatched junction bases: 3. The CDR3 is 14 residues long. CDR3 in amino acids: CASSYRQGYQPQHF. The CDR3 DNA follows: TGTGCCAGCAGTTACAGACAGGGCTATCAGCCCCAGCATTTT.

A few counts support this clonotype. The chain has TRBV20-1 and TRBJ2-7; 9 bases align to TRBD2. Germline V gene data show CDR1 as DFQATT and CDR2 as SNEGSKA (reference sequence). The CDR3 length is 15 residues. Trimming cost V 3 bases and J 1 base; bases outside gene matches: 7. The CDR3 nucleotides are TGCAGTGCTAGTGGGCTAGCGGGACCATCCTACGAGCAGTACTTC. Encoded protein: CSASGLAGPSYEQYF.